The T cell receptor (beta chain) under discussion was sequenced for a study of blood T cell repertoires in COVID-19. J lost 1 base, V lost 9 bases, and 7 bases had no gene match. The germline V gene has CDR1 WNHNN and CDR2 SYGVQD (reference sequence). This CDR3 has 15 residues. The repertoire was sequenced with immunoSEQ multiplex PCR; TCRdb's copy has only in-frame clones and lacks some. The data contain roughly 25,000 clones, roughly 87% of them singletons. J is TRBJ1-5 and V is TRBV10-1; TRBD1 agrees at 9 bases. Sequences were obtained from peripheral blood. This sequence was found in a man aged 45-65 years with active COVID-19. The CDR3 protein is CARRTGEESNQPQHF. CDR3 nucleotides: TGCGCCAGGAGGACAGGGGAGGAAAGCAATCAGCCCCAGCATTTT.